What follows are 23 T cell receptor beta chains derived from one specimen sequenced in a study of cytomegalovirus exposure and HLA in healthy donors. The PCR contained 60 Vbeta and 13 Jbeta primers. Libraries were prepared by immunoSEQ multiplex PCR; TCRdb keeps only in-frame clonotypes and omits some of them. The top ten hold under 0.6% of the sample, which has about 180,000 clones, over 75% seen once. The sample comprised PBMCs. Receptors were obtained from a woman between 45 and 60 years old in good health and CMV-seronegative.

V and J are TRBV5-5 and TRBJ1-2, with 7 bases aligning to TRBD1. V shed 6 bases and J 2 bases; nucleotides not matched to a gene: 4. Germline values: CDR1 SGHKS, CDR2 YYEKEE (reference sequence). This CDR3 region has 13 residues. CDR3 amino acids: CASTMTGNYGYTF. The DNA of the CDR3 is TGTGCCAGCACCATGACAGGGAACTATGGCTACACCTTC. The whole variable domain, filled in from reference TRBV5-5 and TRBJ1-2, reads DAGVTQSPTHLIKTRGQQVTLRCSPISGHKSVSWYQQVLGQGPQFIFQYYEKEERGRGNFPDRFSARQFPNYSSELNVNALLLGDSALYLCASTMTGNYGYTFGSGTRLTVV.

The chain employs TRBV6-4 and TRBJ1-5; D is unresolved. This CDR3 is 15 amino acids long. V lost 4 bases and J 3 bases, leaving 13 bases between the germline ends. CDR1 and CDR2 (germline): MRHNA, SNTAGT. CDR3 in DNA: TGTGCCAGCAGTGCGACGGGTATAATCAATCAGCCCCAGCATTTT. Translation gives CASSATGIINQPQHF.

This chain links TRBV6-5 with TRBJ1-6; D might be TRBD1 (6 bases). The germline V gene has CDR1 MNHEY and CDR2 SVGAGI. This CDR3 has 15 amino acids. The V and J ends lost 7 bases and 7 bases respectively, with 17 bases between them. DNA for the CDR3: TGTGCCAGCAACCACCTCAACAGGGAGAATTCACCCCTCCACTTT. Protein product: CASNHLNRENSPLHF.

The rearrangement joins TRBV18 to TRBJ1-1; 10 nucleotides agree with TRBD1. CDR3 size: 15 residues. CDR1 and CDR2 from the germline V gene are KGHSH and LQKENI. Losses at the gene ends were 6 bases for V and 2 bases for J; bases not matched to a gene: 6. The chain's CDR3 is CASSPGQGGNTEAFF. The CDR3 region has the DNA TGTGCCAGCTCCCCCGGACAGGGGGGAAACACTGAAGCTTTCTTT.

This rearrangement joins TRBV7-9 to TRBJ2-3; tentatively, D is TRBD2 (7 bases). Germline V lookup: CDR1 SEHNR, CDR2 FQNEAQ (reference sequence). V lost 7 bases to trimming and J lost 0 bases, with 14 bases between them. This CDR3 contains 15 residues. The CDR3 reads CASNAGGPSTDTQYF. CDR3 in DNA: TGTGCCAGCAACGCCGGGGGGCCCAGCACAGATACGCAGTATTTT.

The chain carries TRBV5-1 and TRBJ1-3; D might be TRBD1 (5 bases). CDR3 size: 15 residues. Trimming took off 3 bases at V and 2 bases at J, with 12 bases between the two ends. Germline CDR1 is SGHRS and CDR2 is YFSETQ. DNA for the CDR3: TGCGCCAGCAGCTCCGGTGGGGCTGCTGGAAACACCATATATTTT. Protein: CASSSGGAAGNTIYF.

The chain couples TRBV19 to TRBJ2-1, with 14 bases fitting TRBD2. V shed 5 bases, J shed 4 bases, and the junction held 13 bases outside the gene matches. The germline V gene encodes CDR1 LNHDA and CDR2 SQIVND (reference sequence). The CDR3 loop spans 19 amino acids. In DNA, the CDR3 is TGTGCCAGTAGTCTAATCCTCGGACTAGCGGGGGGTGGTTACAATGAGCAGTTCTTC. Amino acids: CASSLILGLAGGGYNEQFF.

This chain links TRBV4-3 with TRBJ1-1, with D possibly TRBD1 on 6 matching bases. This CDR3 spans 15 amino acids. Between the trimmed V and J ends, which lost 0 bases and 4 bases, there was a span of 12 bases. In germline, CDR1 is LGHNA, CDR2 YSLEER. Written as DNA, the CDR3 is TGCGCCAGCAGCCAAGATTCGCAGGGGTTCACTGAAGCTTTCTTT. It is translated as CASSQDSQGFTEAFF.

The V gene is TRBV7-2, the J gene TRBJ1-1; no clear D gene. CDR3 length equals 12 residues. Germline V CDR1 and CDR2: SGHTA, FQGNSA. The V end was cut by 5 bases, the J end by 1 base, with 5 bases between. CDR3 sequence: CASSRRNTEAFF. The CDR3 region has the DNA TGTGCCAGCAGCCGCAGGAACACTGAAGCTTTCTTT.

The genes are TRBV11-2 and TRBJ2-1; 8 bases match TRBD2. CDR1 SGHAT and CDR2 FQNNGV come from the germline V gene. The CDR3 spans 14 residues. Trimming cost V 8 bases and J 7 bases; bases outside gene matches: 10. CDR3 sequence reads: CASGGAGGQNEQFF. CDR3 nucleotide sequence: TGTGCCAGCGGTGGGGCGGGAGGTCAGAATGAGCAGTTCTTC.

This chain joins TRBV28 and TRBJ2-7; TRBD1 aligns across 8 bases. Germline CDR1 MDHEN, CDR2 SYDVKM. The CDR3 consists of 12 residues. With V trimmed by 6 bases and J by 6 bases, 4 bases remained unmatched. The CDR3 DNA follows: TGTGCCAGCAGCGGCACAGGGGGCGAGCAGTACTTC. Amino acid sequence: CASSGTGGEQYF.

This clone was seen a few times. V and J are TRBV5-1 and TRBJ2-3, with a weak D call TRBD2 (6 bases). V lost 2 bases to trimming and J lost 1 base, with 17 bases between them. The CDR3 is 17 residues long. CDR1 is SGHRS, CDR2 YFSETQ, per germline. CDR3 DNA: TGCGCCAGCAGCTTACAGATTGCGGGGCGGGGCACAGATACGCAGTATTTT. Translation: CASSLQIAGRGTDTQYF.

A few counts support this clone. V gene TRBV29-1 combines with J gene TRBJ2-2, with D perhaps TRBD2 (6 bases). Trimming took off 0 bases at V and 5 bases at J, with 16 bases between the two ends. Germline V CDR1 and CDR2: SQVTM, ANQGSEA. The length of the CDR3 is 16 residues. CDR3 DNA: TGCAGCGTTGAAGAACGAGTGACTAGTGCGACCGGGGAGCTGTTTTTT. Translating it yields CSVEERVTSATGELFF.

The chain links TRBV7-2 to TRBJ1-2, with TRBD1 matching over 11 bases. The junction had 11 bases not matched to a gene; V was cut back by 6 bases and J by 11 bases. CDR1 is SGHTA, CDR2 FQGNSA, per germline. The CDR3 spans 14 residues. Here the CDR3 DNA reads TGTGCCAGCAGGCGGGACAGGGGGTTTGTTGAGTACACCTTC. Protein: CASRRDRGFVEYTF.

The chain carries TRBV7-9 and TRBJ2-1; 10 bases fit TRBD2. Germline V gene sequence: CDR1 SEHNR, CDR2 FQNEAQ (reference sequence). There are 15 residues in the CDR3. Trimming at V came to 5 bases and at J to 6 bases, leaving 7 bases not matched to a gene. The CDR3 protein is CASSASGTSVNEQFF. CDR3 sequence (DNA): TGTGCCAGCAGCGCATCCGGGACTAGCGTCAATGAGCAGTTCTTC.

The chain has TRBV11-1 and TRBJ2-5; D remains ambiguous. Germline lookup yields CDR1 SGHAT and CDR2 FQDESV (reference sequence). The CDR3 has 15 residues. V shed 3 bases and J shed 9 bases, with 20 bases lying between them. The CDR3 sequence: CASSLVHSAAAAQYF. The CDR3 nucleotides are TGTGCCAGCAGCTTGGTCCACTCGGCCGCTGCGGCCCAGTACTTC.

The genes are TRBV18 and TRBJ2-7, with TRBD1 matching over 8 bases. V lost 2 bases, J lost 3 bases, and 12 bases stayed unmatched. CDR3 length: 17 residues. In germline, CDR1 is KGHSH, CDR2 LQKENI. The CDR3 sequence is CASSPAQGERGDYEQYF. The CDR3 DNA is TGTGCCAGCTCACCAGCACAGGGGGAGAGGGGAGACTACGAGCAGTACTTC.

As DNA, the CDR3 is TGTGCCTGGCAGGGAGGTGACAGCAATCAGCCCCAGCATTTT. This encodes CAWQGGDSNQPQHF. This chain links TRBV30 with TRBJ1-5; the D gene is possibly TRBD1 (5 bases). The germline V and J ends were trimmed by 5 bases and 1 base, with 12 bases remaining between them. This CDR3 has 14 residues. Germline V gene data show CDR1 as GTSNPN and CDR2 as SVGIG (reference sequence).

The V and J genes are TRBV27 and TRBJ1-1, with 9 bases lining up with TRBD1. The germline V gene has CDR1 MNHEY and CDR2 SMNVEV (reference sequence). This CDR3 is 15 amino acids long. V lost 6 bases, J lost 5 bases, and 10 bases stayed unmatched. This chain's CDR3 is CASRRTGTGRTEAFF. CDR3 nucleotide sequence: TGTGCCAGCAGGCGAACCGGGACAGGGCGAACTGAAGCTTTCTTT.

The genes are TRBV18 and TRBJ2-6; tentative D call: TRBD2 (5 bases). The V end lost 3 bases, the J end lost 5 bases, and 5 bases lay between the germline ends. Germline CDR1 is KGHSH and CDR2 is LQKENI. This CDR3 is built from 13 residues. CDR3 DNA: TGTGCCAGCTCACCGGACTGGGCCAACGTCCTGACTTTC. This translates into CASSPDWANVLTF.

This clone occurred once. Here the CDR3 reads CASSQVPGRGNIQYF. In nucleotides, the CDR3 is TGCGCCAGCAGCCAAGTCCCGGGGAGGGGAAACATTCAGTACTTC. The rearrangement uses TRBV4-3 and TRBJ2-4; the match to TRBD2 covers 7 bases. The ends lost 1 base at V and 6 bases at J; junction bases unmatched: 6. The CDR3 extends over 15 amino acids. Germline V gene sequence: CDR1 LGHNA, CDR2 YSLEER.

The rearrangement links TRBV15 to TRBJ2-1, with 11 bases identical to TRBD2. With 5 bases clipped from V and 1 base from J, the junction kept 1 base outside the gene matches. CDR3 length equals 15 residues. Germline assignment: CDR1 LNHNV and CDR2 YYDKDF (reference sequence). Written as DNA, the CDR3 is TGTGCCACCAGCGTAGCGGGGGGGTCCTACAATGAGCAGTTCTTC. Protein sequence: CATSVAGGSYNEQFF. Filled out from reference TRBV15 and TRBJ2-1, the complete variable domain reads DAMVIQNPRYQVTQFGKPVTLSCSQTLNHNVMYWYQQKSSQAPKLLFHYYDKDFNNEADTPDNFQSRRPNTSFCFLDIRSPGLGDTAMYLCATSVAGGSYNEQFFGPGTRLTVL.

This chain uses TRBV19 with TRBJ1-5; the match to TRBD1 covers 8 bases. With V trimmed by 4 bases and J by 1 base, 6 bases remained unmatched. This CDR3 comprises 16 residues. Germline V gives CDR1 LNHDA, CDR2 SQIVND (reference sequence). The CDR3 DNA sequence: TGTGCCAGTAGTACCAGACAGGGGTACAGCAATCAGCCCCAGCATTTT. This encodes CASSTRQGYSNQPQHF.